In its sample, the clone carrying this T cell receptor (beta chain) was seen many times. The data were taken from a study of read filtering for tumor transcriptome and immune sequencing. The wider study: The cohort had 17 men and under 15 women aged roughly 47 to 90, mean about 70 years.

Every patient had bone marrow sampled while the disease was active. CDR3 size: 17 residues. CDR1 and CDR2 (germline): SGHAT, FQNNGV. V was shortened by 0 bases and J by 1 base, with 14 bases between the two germline ends. Molecular barcoded adaptors covering alpha/delta and beta/gamma chains were used on 400 to 450 ng RNA. TCRdb processed the reads anew with MiXCR; each CDR3 protein has one entry. The sample lists about 93,000 distinct CDR3 sequences, approximately 21% seen once, with approximately 10% in the top ten. The TCR originated in a donor older than 35 with multiple myeloma. V is TRBV11-2 and J is TRBJ2-3, with a possible D match to TRBD2 (5 bases). The specimen sequenced was a population of CD138-negative cells sorted from bone marrow. The CDR3 nucleotides read TGTGCCAGCAGCTTAGAAGGGAGAGGAGCGGGCACAGATACGCAGTATTTT. Protein: CASSLEGRGAGTDTQYF. Full variable domain (missing parts from reference TRBV11-2 and TRBJ2-3): EAGVAQSPRYKIIEKRQSVAFWCNPISGHATLYWYQQILGQGPKLLIQFQNNGVVDDSQLPKDRFSAERLKGVDSTLKIQPAKLEDSAVYLCASSLEGRGAGTDTQYFGPGTRLTVL.